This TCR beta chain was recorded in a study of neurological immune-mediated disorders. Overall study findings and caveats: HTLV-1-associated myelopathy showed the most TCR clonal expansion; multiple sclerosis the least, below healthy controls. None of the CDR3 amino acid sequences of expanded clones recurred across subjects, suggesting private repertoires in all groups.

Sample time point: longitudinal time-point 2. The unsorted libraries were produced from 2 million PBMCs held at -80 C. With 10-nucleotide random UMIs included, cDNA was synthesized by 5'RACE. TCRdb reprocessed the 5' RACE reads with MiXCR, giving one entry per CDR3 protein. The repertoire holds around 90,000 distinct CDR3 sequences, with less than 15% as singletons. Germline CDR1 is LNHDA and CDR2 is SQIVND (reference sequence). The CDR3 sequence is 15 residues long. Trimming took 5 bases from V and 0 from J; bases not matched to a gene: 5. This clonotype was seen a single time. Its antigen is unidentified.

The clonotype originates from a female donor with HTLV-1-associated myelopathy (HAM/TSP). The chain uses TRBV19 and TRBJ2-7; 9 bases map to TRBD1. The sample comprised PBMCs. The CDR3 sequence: CASSFTGGASYEQYF. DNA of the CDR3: TGTGCCAGTAGTTTCACAGGGGGCGCCTCCTACGAGCAGTACTTC. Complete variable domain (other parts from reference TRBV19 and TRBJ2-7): DGGITQSPKYLFRKEGQNVTLSCEQNLNHDAMYWYRQDPGQGLRLIYYSQIVNDFQKGDIAEGYSVSREKKESFPLTVTSAQKNPTAFYLCASSFTGGASYEQYFGPGTRLTVT.